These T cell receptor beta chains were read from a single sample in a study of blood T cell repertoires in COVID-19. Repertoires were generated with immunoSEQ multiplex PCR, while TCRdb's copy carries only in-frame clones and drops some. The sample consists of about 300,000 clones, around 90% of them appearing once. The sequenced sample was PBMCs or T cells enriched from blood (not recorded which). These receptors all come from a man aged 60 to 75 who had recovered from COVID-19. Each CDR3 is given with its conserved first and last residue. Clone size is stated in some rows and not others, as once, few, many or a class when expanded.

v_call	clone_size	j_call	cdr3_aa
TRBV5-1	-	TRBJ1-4	CASSLGRSRQGFGKLFF
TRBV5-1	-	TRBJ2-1	CASSTTSDTYNEQFF
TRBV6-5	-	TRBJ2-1	CASRAGSYNEQFF
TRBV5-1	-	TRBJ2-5	CASRTSPGTTQYF
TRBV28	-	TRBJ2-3	CASSFGTSGTDTQYF
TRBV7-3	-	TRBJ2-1	CASSPGLSYNEQFF
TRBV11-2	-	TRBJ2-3	CASSGGELREDTQYF
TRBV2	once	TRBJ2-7	CASSTGQGEYEQYF
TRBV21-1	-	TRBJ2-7	CASIGTGGSYEQYF
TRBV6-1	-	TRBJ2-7	CASSEAASGSYEQYF
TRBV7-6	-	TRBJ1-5	CASSLKALVNQPQHF
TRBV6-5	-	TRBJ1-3	CASRTLGTSGNTIYF
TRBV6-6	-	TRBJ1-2	CASRRSTGDYGYTF
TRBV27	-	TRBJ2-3	CASSSSRTDTQYF
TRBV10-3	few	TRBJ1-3	CAISVSAGSGNTIYF
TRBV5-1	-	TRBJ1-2	CASSLGLLYGYTF
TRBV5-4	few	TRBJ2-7	CASSLHEDEQYF
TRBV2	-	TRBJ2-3	CASRRQGFTDTQYF
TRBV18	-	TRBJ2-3	CASSPRQASSTDTQYF
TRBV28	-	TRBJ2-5	CASSPGQLQETQYF
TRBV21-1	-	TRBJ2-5	CASSKRGSGKTQYF
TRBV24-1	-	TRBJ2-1	CATSEEGAIRNEQFF
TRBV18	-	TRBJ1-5	CASSPGDSYQPQHF
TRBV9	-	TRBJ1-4	CASSGQGVGEKLFF
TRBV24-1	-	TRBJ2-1	CATSDPQGKAGGSNEQFF
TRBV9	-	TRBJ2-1	CASSVGVAYNEQFF
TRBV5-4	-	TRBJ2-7	CASRIAGGGEQYF
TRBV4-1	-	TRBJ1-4	CASSQGAGPGGEKLFF
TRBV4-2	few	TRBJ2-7	CASSPTGDEQYF
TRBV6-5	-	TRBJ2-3	CASSYSVGAGTDTQYF
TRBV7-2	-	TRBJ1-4	CASSLVRTANEKLFF
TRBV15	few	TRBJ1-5	CATSLWTGGAGQGNQPQHF
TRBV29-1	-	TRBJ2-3	CSVEGLGGRAANTDTQYF
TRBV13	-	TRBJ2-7	CASSRGSSKLYEQYF
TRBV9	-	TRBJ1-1	CASSVVTDMNTEAFF
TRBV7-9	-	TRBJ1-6	CASSFASSRVVHF